The next 31 T cell receptor beta chains were all read from a single sample in a study of T cell clones after liver transplantation. Only in-frame clones appear in the TCRdb table, and some are missing; sequencing was by immunoSEQ multiplex PCR. The repertoire has around 51,000 clones, approximately 87% of them found once; the top ten carry about 15%. Material: CD8+ T cells from blood, obtained 12 months after liver transplant. These receptors all come from a human patient who received a liver transplant. Some T cells here may be from the graft donor.

This clone was found a few times. The rearrangement uses TRBV15 and TRBJ1-5; no reliable D call. This CDR3 has 14 residues. Germline V gene data show CDR1 as LNHNV and CDR2 as YYDKDF (reference sequence). V was trimmed by 1 base and J by 10 bases, leaving 14 bases between them. The CDR3 loop reads CATSRGTERRPQHF. CDR3 coding DNA: TGTGCCACCAGCAGAGGAACAGAGCGTCGACCCCAGCATTTT.

The V call is TRBV7-9, the J call TRBJ1-1; TRBD1 might be the D (5 bases). The ends were cut back, 1 base at V and 4 bases at J, with 10 bases in the middle. In germline, CDR1 is SEHNR, CDR2 FQNEAQ (reference sequence). The CDR3 is 14 residues long. CDR3 sequence reads: CASSLGQGITEAFF. Here the CDR3 DNA reads TGTGCCAGCAGCTTAGGTCAGGGAATCACTGAAGCTTTCTTT.

The V call is TRBV7-9, the J call TRBJ1-2; 9 bases fit TRBD1. V lost 6 bases, J lost 6 bases, and 2 bases stayed unmatched. This CDR3 spans 12 amino acids. Germline V gene sequence: CDR1 SEHNR, CDR2 FQNEAQ (reference sequence). The CDR3 nucleotides are TGTGCCAGCAGGGACAGGGGTAATGGCTACACCTTC. Translation: CASRDRGNGYTF.

The chain joins TRBV11-3 to TRBJ2-2, with TRBD1 identical over 7 bases. Germline V gene lookup returns CDR1 SGHNT and CDR2 YENEEA. This CDR3 spans 14 amino acids. V was clipped by 5 bases and J by 9 bases; unmatched bases: 9. The CDR3 nucleotides are TGTGCCAGCAGCCAGACAGGGATGGTCCGGGAGCTGTTTTTT. This translates into CASSQTGMVRELFF.

This clone has just one count. The chain joins TRBV19 to TRBJ2-7; 8 bases are shared with TRBD2. The germline gives CDR1 LNHDA, CDR2 SQIVND (reference sequence). J lost 0 bases, V lost 2 bases, and 9 bases had no gene match. This CDR3 is 17 amino acids long. The CDR3 DNA sequence: TGTGCCAGTAGTATATCTAGCGGGTATACATTCTCCTACGAGCAGTACTTC. Encoded protein: CASSISSGYTFSYEQYF.

The chain is built from TRBV6-4 and TRBJ2-3, with D uncertain. The CDR3 has 13 residues. The V gene lost 6 bases and the J gene lost 0 bases, with 7 bases spanning the gap. CDR1 and CDR2 (germline): MRHNA, SNTAGT. Here the CDR3 DNA reads TGTGCCAGCAGCACCGTGAGCACAGATACGCAGTATTTT. Amino acids: CASSTVSTDTQYF.

This sequence joins TRBV19 and TRBJ2-7; D possibly corresponds to TRBD2 (5 bases). The CDR3 loop spans 15 amino acids. Germline assignment: CDR1 LNHDA and CDR2 SQIVND (reference sequence). V was clipped by 5 bases and J by 2 bases, with 16 bases between them. DNA of the CDR3: TGTGCCAGTAGTGTTCTGCCGGGATGGGCCTACGAGCAGTACTTC. This gives the protein CASSVLPGWAYEQYF.

V is TRBV5-4 and J is TRBJ1-1; D remains ambiguous. Looked up from germline, CDR1 is SGHNT and CDR2 is YYREEE (reference sequence). The CDR3 loop spans 15 amino acids. V shed 0 bases and J shed 0 bases, with 9 bases lying between them. The CDR3 reads CASSLVRNMNTEAFF. CDR3 nucleotide sequence: TGTGCCAGCAGCTTGGTACGGAACATGAACACTGAAGCTTTCTTT.

The V call is TRBV7-9, the J call TRBJ2-5; TRBD2 matches 9 bases. V dropped 6 bases and J dropped 1; count of bases not matched to a gene: 9. Germline values: CDR1 SEHNR, CDR2 FQNEAQ (reference sequence). The CDR3 length is 16 residues. The DNA for the CDR3 is TGTGCCAGCAGTTCTATAGCGGGAGAGCTCCAAGAGACCCAGTACTTC. Its protein is CASSSIAGELQETQYF.

The gene calls are TRBV23-1 and TRBJ2-1; TRBD2 matches at 9 bases. TRBV23-1 falls under the ORF class, with uncertain function. V gave up 0 bases and J gave up 0 bases; unmatched junction bases: 9. The CDR3 runs 19 residues. DNA of the CDR3: TGCGCCAGCAGTCAATCGATGACTAGCGGAGGGAGCTCCTACAATGAGCAGTTCTTC. Residues: CASSQSMTSGGSSYNEQFF.

This chain uses TRBV4-1 with TRBJ2-3; D not resolved. Between the trimmed V and J ends, which lost 0 bases and 2 bases, there was a span of 9 bases. Per the germline V gene, CDR1 is MGHRA and CDR2 is YSYEKL. The CDR3 contains 15 residues. The DNA of the CDR3 is TGCGCCAGCAGCCAAGAAAAGCGCTCCACAGATACGCAGTATTTT. Translation gives CASSQEKRSTDTQYF.

The chain's CDR3 is CASSGEGLSGNTIYF. Here the CDR3 DNA reads TGTGCCAGCAGCGGGGAGGGTCTCTCTGGAAACACCATATATTTT. This chain uses TRBV5-6 with TRBJ1-3; no firm D call. V was pared by 4 bases and J by 0 bases, with 11 bases between. CDR1 SGHDT and CDR2 YYEEEE come from the germline V gene. The CDR3 runs to 15 residues.

This clone was found once. The gene calls are TRBV29-1 and TRBJ2-1; 8 bases fit TRBD2. CDR1 SQVTM and CDR2 ANQGSEA come from the germline V gene. This CDR3 region has 14 residues. V was clipped by 4 bases and J by 5 bases; unmatched bases: 7. The CDR3 region is CSVVFSGVHNEQFF. In DNA, the CDR3 is TGCAGCGTTGTATTTAGCGGGGTTCACAATGAGCAGTTCTTC.

The gene calls are TRBV9 and TRBJ2-3, with TRBD2 matching over 15 bases. The CDR3 is made up of 16 amino acids. CDR1 is SGDLS, CDR2 YYNGEE, per germline. V lost 4 bases and J lost 4; bases outside the gene matches: 4. CDR3 sequence reads: CASSRTSGRASDTQYF. The CDR3 DNA sequence: TGTGCCAGCAGCCGGACTAGCGGGAGGGCTTCAGATACGCAGTATTTT.

The genes are TRBV19 and TRBJ1-2; tentatively, D is TRBD1 (5 bases). The CDR3 is 16 residues long. Deletions cut 5 bases from V and 1 base from J, with 17 bases between. From germline, CDR1 is LNHDA and CDR2 SQIVND (reference sequence). CDR3 residues: CASSPIRDGSNYGYTF. For the CDR3, the DNA is TGTGCCAGTAGTCCGATCCGGGACGGGAGTAACTATGGCTACACCTTC.

This clone has only one observation. The rearrangement uses TRBV18 and TRBJ1-2, with D uncertain. The CDR3 has 13 amino acids. The germline gives CDR1 KGHSH, CDR2 LQKENI. Trimming took off 8 bases at V and 8 bases at J, with 18 bases between the two ends. The CDR3 DNA follows: TGTGCCAGCCAGACCACGGTCGGGAGAGGCTACACCTTC. It is translated as CASQTTVGRGYTF.

The V call is TRBV27, the J call TRBJ1-1, with D possibly being TRBD1 (5 bases). Germline V gene lookup returns CDR1 MNHEY and CDR2 SMNVEV (reference sequence). CDR3 length: 15 residues. Trimming left V 0 bases short and J 5 bases short, with 13 bases between. CDR3 region: CASSLSQGLGTEAFF. DNA for the CDR3: TGTGCCAGCAGTTTATCCCAGGGATTAGGGACTGAAGCTTTCTTT.

For the CDR3, the DNA is TGTGCCAGCAGCAATCCTTTATTGGGCATTCAGTACTTC. Protein product: CASSNPLLGIQYF. This chain links TRBV11-2 with TRBJ2-4; no clear D. The V end lost 5 bases, the J end lost 9 bases, and 14 bases lay between the germline ends. The germline V gene encodes CDR1 SGHAT and CDR2 FQNNGV. The CDR3 totals 13 residues.

This chain uses TRBV19 with TRBJ2-1, with TRBD2 identical over 10 bases. The V and J ends lost 1 base and 10 bases, in that order; junction bases with no gene match: 7. The CDR3 sequence is 15 residues long. The V gene's germline CDR1 is LNHDA and CDR2 SQIVND (reference sequence). CDR3 loop: CASSIALAGVFEQFF. The CDR3 DNA reads as TGTGCCAGTAGTATAGCCCTAGCGGGAGTGTTCGAGCAGTTCTTC.

The V and J genes are TRBV28 and TRBJ2-5; D not resolved. Deletions cut 2 bases from V and 5 bases from J, with 9 bases between. This CDR3 is built from 13 residues. The germline gives CDR1 MDHEN, CDR2 SYDVKM. Written as DNA, the CDR3 is TGTGCCAGCAGTTTAATTGAAGACGAGACCCAGTACTTC. As protein: CASSLIEDETQYF. Looking up the rest from reference TRBV28 and TRBJ2-5 gives the full variable domain: DVKVTQSSRYLVKRTGEKVFLECVQDMDHENMFWYRQDPGLGLRLIYFSYDVKMKEKGDIPEGYSVSREKKERFSLILESASTNQTSMYLCASSLIEDETQYFGPGTRLLVL.

This chain joins TRBV5-1 and TRBJ2-7, with D uncertain. Germline values: CDR1 SGHRS, CDR2 YFSETQ. V gave up 4 bases and J gave up 3 bases, with 8 bases separating them. The CDR3 is 12 amino acids. The CDR3 sequence is CASSPDGYEQYF. The CDR3 region has the DNA TGCGCCAGCAGCCCCGACGGCTACGAGCAGTACTTC.

The gene calls are TRBV9 and TRBJ2-5; a weak D match, TRBD1 (5 bases). The J call may be in error: the DNA end matches TRBJ2-7 better. Germline values: CDR1 SGDLS, CDR2 YYNGEE. This CDR3 has 14 amino acids. CDR3 DNA sequence: TGTGCCAGCAGCGTCGGACACCTAACCTACGAGCAGTACTTC. This codes for CASSVGHLTYEQYF.

The J gene is TRBJ2-7, the V gene TRBV27; 7 bases fit TRBD2. V trimming: 2 bases; J trimming: 5 bases; junction bases outside the gene matches: 6. The germline CDR1 and CDR2 sequences are MNHEY and SMNVEV (reference sequence). This CDR3 is built from 14 residues. The CDR3 region has the DNA TGTGCCAGCAGTTTAGGGGGGGTCGTGGACGAGCAGTACTTC. It yields the protein CASSLGGVVDEQYF.

J is TRBJ2-6 and V is TRBV9; D is uncertain. Germline CDR1 is SGDLS and CDR2 is YYNGEE. CDR3 length equals 17 residues. V was clipped by 3 bases and J by 2 bases, with 15 bases between them. CDR3 amino acids: CASSAHRLMAGANVLTF. Written as DNA, the CDR3 is TGTGCCAGCAGCGCACACCGGTTAATGGCTGGGGCCAACGTCCTGACTTTC.

This clone has only one observation. The chain employs TRBV13 and TRBJ1-1, with TRBD1 matching 10 bases. The CDR3 consists of 14 residues. With 6 bases clipped from V and 4 bases from J, the junction kept 5 bases outside the gene matches. The germline gives CDR1 PRHDT, CDR2 FYEKMQ (reference sequence). CDR3 nucleotide sequence: TGTGCCAGCAGGGCGACAGGGGGCATCACTGAAGCTTTCTTT. The encoded protein is CASRATGGITEAFF. Variable domain in full (rest from reference TRBV13 and TRBJ1-1): AAGVIQSPRHLIKEKRETATLKCYPIPRHDTVYWYQQGPGQDPQFLISFYEKMQSDKGSIPDRFSAQQFSDYHSELNMSSLELGDSALYFCASRATGGITEAFFGQGTRLTVV.

The V gene is TRBV4-1, the J gene TRBJ1-2; TRBD1 aligns across 8 bases. Per the germline V gene, CDR1 is MGHRA and CDR2 is YSYEKL. The CDR3 is 16 amino acids. The V segment lost 1 base and the J segment 4 bases; nucleotides outside the gene matches: 8. CDR3 sequence (DNA): TGCGCCAGCAGCCAAGGCAGCTGGACAGGGTCCTATGGCTACACCTTC. Translated, it gives CASSQGSWTGSYGYTF.

V and J are TRBV4-2 and TRBJ1-3, with 7 bases lining up with TRBD1. Germline CDR1 reads LGHNA; CDR2 reads YNFKEQ. The V segment lost 0 bases and the J segment 2 bases; nucleotides outside the gene matches: 7. This CDR3 contains 17 residues. The CDR3: CASSQDTYGTAGNTIYF. The DNA for the CDR3 is TGTGCCAGCAGCCAAGATACATACGGGACAGCTGGAAACACCATATATTTT.

This sequence joins TRBV7-9 and TRBJ2-5, with D tentatively TRBD1 or TRBD2 (5 bases each). Germline CDR1 SEHNR, CDR2 FQNEAQ (reference sequence). The CDR3 consists of 15 residues. Trimming took off 1 base at V and 4 bases at J, with 13 bases between the two ends. The CDR3 loop is CASSLVTGPGETQYF. In nucleotides, the CDR3 is TGTGCCAGCAGCTTAGTCACGGGGCCGGGAGAGACCCAGTACTTC.

This clone was seen once. The genes are TRBV28 and TRBJ1-1, with 8 nucleotides matching TRBD1. Germline CDR1 is MDHEN and CDR2 is SYDVKM. CDR3 length equals 16 residues. V trimming: 5 bases; J trimming: 0 bases; junction bases outside the gene matches: 8. For the CDR3, the DNA is TGTGCCAGCAGTCCAGAGACAGGGGAGTTGAACACTGAAGCTTTCTTT. Encoded protein: CASSPETGELNTEAFF.

The chain joins TRBV29-1 to TRBJ1-1, with D possibly TRBD1 on 6 matching bases. The CDR3 loop spans 14 amino acids. The V end lost 6 bases, the J end lost 1 base, and 15 bases lay between the germline ends. From germline, CDR1 is SQVTM and CDR2 ANQGSEA. DNA for the CDR3: TGCAGCGTGACCGTGAGGGGGGGGAACACTGAAGCTTTCTTT. The encoded protein is CSVTVRGGNTEAFF.

This rearrangement joins TRBV11-2 to TRBJ2-1, with D unclear. CDR1 and CDR2 (germline): SGHAT, FQNNGV. The V end lost 5 bases, the J end lost 4 bases, and 12 bases lay between the germline ends. This CDR3 region has 14 residues. The CDR3 DNA is TGTGCCAGCAGCCCCCTGGCGCGATACAATGAGCAGTTCTTC. Protein product: CASSPLARYNEQFF.